A single sample is the source of the 21 T cell receptor beta chains below, sequenced in a study of vaccination and CD4 T cells after COVID-19. Which antigens these TCRs recognize remains unknown. With the Oncomine TCR Beta short-read assay, DNA from cultured CD4+ T cells was sequenced. TCRdb processed the PCR reads anew with MiXCR; each CDR3 protein has one entry. The data show around 10,000 distinct CDR3 sequences, with about 30% seen just once and 15% to 18% held by the top ten. The sample's treatment: approximately 11-day PBMC culture with coronavirus spike peptide pools or control peptides (ViraFEST assay). The sample was CD4+ T cells from blood, cultured in vitro, taken after SARS-CoV-2 vaccination. These receptors were obtained from a human donor who had recovered from COVID-19.

The chain couples TRBV6-2 or TRBV6-3 to TRBJ2-7, with D possibly TRBD1 on 6 matching bases. CDR1 is MNHEY, CDR2 SVGEGT, per germline. Trimming took off 6 bases at V and 5 bases at J, with 17 bases between the two ends. There are 14 residues in the CDR3. The DNA for the CDR3 is TGTGCCAGCAGCCCCCAGGGGCTAGCCAACGAGCAGTACTTC. Amino acids: CASSPQGLANEQYF.

V usage is TRBV28 and J usage is TRBJ2-1; D perhaps matches TRBD2 (6 bases). This CDR3 has 13 residues. Germline-derived CDR1 and CDR2 are MDHEN and SYDVKM. Trimming removed 7 bases from V and 3 bases from J, with 10 bases in between. The CDR3 loop is CASKVADYNEQFF. CDR3 DNA: TGTGCCAGCAAGGTAGCGGACTACAATGAGCAGTTCTTC.

This clonotype qualifies as medium-sized. The rearrangement joins TRBV20-1 to TRBJ1-6; TRBD1 aligns across 8 bases. With V trimmed by 0 bases and J by 9 bases, 10 bases remained unmatched. Germline CDR1 is DFQATT and CDR2 is SNEGSKA (reference sequence). The CDR3 loop spans 16 amino acids. The CDR3, as DNA: TGCAGTGCTAGAGATGTGGGACAGGTGCCAGGTTCACCCCTCCACTTT. Translated, it gives CSARDVGQVPGSPLHF.

The chain joins TRBV6-1 to TRBJ1-3, with a possible D match to TRBD1 (6 bases). There are 15 residues in the CDR3. Germline V gene lookup returns CDR1 MNHNS and CDR2 SASEGT. Trimming stripped 2 bases from V and 3 bases from J, with 11 bases between. DNA for the CDR3: TGTGCCAGCAGTGAACTGGGGGGCGGTGGAAACACCATATATTTT. Translation gives CASSELGGGGNTIYF.

This clonotype was recorded a few times. The rearrangement joins TRBV20-1 to TRBJ2-5, with D unclear. Trimming left V 0 bases short and J 5 bases short, with 4 bases between. Looked up from germline, CDR1 is DFQATT and CDR2 is SNEGSKA (reference sequence). The CDR3 spans 11 residues. For the CDR3, the DNA is TGCAGTGCTAGAGACTATGAGACCCAGTACTTC. Its protein product is CSARDYETQYF.

This clonotype showed up just a few times. This sequence joins TRBV7-9 and TRBJ1-5, with 8 bases fitting TRBD1. Germline values: CDR1 SEHNR, CDR2 FQNEAQ (reference sequence). V dropped 5 bases and J dropped 4; count of bases not matched to a gene: 13. This CDR3 comprises 17 residues. CDR3 coding DNA: TGTGCCAGCAGCCCCTCCCAAGGACAGGGCCCGAATCAGCCCCAGCATTTT. Residues: CASSPSQGQGPNQPQHF.

The chain is built from TRBV27 and TRBJ1-1; a possible D gene is TRBD1 (6 bases). The germline V gene encodes CDR1 MNHEY and CDR2 SMNVEV (reference sequence). This CDR3 comprises 15 residues. V gave up 3 bases and J gave up 6 bases, with 17 bases separating them. In DNA, the CDR3 is TGTGCCAGCAGTTTGATGGGGGCGCGGGTCGCTGAAGCTTTCTTT. Translating it yields CASSLMGARVAEAFF.

This clonotype was seen only a few times. V and J are TRBV7-2 and TRBJ1-2; D is undetermined. This CDR3 comprises 14 residues. Germline V lookup: CDR1 SGHTA, CDR2 FQGNSA. V lost 1 base and J 2 bases, leaving 8 bases between the germline ends. The CDR3 region is CASSLVEINYGYTF. The CDR3 DNA reads as TGTGCCAGCAGCTTAGTGGAGATAAACTATGGCTACACCTTC.

By its share, this clonotype is medium-sized (0.01 to 0.1%). The V gene is TRBV7-2, the J gene TRBJ2-3, with D unresolved. Per germline, CDR1 SGHTA and CDR2 FQGNSA. Trimming pared 4 bases from V and 6 bases from J, leaving 11 bases between. The CDR3 runs 13 residues. CDR3 coding DNA: TGTGCCAGCAGCTCGTACATCCAGGATACGCAGTATTTT. Translating it yields CASSSYIQDTQYF.

This clonotype has a single count. J is TRBJ2-1 and V is TRBV6-2 or TRBV6-3; D is undetermined. Trimming stripped 4 bases from V and 7 bases from J, with 32 bases between. Germline-derived CDR1 and CDR2 are MNHEY and SVGEGT. The CDR3 consists of 20 residues. This chain's CDR3 is CASSSRLERASSSLKNEQFF. The CDR3 DNA follows: TGTGCCAGCAGTTCTAGGTTGGAGAGAGCCTCGTCGAGTTTAAAAAATGAGCAGTTCTTC.

This clonotype has more than one count but fewer than ten. The chain combines TRBV6-2 or TRBV6-3 with TRBJ2-1, with 7 bases fitting TRBD2. This CDR3 comprises 16 residues. V shed 6 bases and J 5 bases; nucleotides not matched to a gene: 13. Germline V gene lookup returns CDR1 MNHEY and CDR2 SVGEGT. In nucleotides, the CDR3 is TGTGCCAGCAGGGTGGGTGTACTAGCGAACAACAATGAGCAGTTCTTC. It translates to CASRVGVLANNNEQFF.

The chain has TRBV7-2 and TRBJ1-1; unclear D gene. CDR3 length: 14 amino acids. Germline CDR1 SGHTA, CDR2 FQGNSA. The V end lost 1 base, the J end lost 4 bases, and 10 bases lay between the germline ends. CDR3 nucleotide sequence: TGTGCCAGCAGCTTAGATTGGACGAGCACTGAAGCTTTCTTT. Translation: CASSLDWTSTEAFF.

This clonotype was observed a few times. The V call is TRBV19, the J call TRBJ2-3; 9 bases match TRBD2. Losses at the gene ends were 6 bases for V and 0 bases for J; bases not matched to a gene: 19. Per germline, CDR1 LNHDA and CDR2 SQIVND (reference sequence). The CDR3 has 20 amino acids. CDR3 sequence reads: CASSHRAEAGGLRSTDTQYF. The CDR3 DNA is TGTGCCAGTAGCCATAGGGCGGAAGCGGGAGGACTGAGGAGCACAGATACGCAGTATTTT.

The rearrangement links TRBV28 to TRBJ1-2; a weak D match, TRBD1 (6 bases). There are 13 residues in the CDR3. Germline V lookup: CDR1 MDHEN, CDR2 SYDVKM. V was trimmed by 6 bases and J by 8 bases, leaving 16 bases between them. CDR3 in amino acids: CASSYTGPSGYTF. CDR3 DNA sequence: TGTGCCAGCAGCTATACAGGGCCGTCCGGCTACACCTTC.

The chain recombines TRBV27 with TRBJ2-6; 8 bases agree with TRBD2. Germline lookup yields CDR1 MNHEY and CDR2 SMNVEV (reference sequence). J was trimmed by 4 bases and V by 5 bases; bases with no gene match: 4. There are 15 residues in the CDR3. The CDR3: CASSPGGAGANVLTF. CDR3 DNA sequence: TGTGCCAGCAGTCCCGGGGGGGCCGGGGCCAACGTCCTGACTTTC.

By share, this clonotype ranks as large. V gene TRBV6-5 combines with J gene TRBJ2-5; 8 positions agree with TRBD2. Germline V CDR1 and CDR2: MNHEY, SVGAGI. The ends lost 2 bases at V and 3 bases at J; junction bases unmatched: 8. This CDR3 region has 16 residues. The CDR3 DNA follows: TGTGCCAGCAGTTACGGAGCGGGGGCGATAAAAGAGACCCAGTACTTC. The encoded protein is CASSYGAGAIKETQYF.

This clonotype has just a few counts. The chain has TRBV7-2 and TRBJ1-1; maybe TRBD1 (6 bases). This CDR3 comprises 12 residues. From germline, CDR1 is SGHTA and CDR2 FQGNSA. Trimming took off 0 bases at V and 13 bases at J, with 12 bases between the two ends. CDR3 coding DNA: TGTGCCAGCAGCTTAGCGGGGGCGTTGGTTTTCTTT. It encodes CASSLAGALVFF.

The CDR3 loop reads CASSFGGPGEQYF. CDR3 DNA sequence: TGTGCCAGCAGTTTTGGGGGTCCGGGCGAGCAGTACTTC. The chain joins TRBV28 to TRBJ2-7; the D gene could be TRBD1 or TRBD2 (5 bases each). The germline V gene has CDR1 MDHEN and CDR2 SYDVKM. Trimming removed 3 bases at V and 6 bases at J, with 12 bases between. The CDR3 has 13 residues.

This clonotype was recorded a few times. V gene TRBV7-9 combines with J gene TRBJ2-6; TRBD1 aligns across 9 bases. CDR1 is SEHNR and CDR2 is FQNEAQ in the germline V gene (reference sequence). J lost 1 base, V lost 6 bases, and 4 bases had no gene match. This CDR3 contains 16 residues. The CDR3 coding sequence is TGTGCCAGCAGGGACAGGGGAGGTTCTGGGGCCAACGTCCTGACTTTC. It codes for CASRDRGGSGANVLTF.

The table lists this clonotype with a few counts. The chain has TRBV24-1 and TRBJ1-5; D call uncertain. CDR1 and CDR2 (germline): KGHDR, SFDVKD. The CDR3 loop spans 13 amino acids. Between the trimmed V and J ends, which lost 5 bases and 8 bases, there was a span of 12 bases. The CDR3, as DNA: TGTGCCACCAGTGTCTCCGGGTGGGAGCCCCAGCATTTT. The encoded protein is CATSVSGWEPQHF.

This clonotype was seen only once. The chain is built from TRBV5-6 and TRBJ2-7; perhaps TRBD1 as D (6 bases). Germline CDR1 reads SGHDT; CDR2 reads YYEEEE. V dropped 4 bases and J dropped 4 bases, with 15 bases sitting between them. The length of the CDR3 is 14 residues. The CDR3 region is CASSTRWGQYEQYF. CDR3 DNA: TGTGCCAGCAGCACAAGGTGGGGGCAGTACGAGCAGTACTTC.